This T cell receptor (beta chain) was recorded in a study of blood T cell repertoires in COVID-19. The repertoire was sequenced with immunoSEQ multiplex PCR; TCRdb's copy has only in-frame clones and lacks some. In the table there are 300,000 to 350,000 clones, 90% to 95% of which are singletons. Between the trimmed V and J ends, which lost 5 bases and 8 bases, there was a span of 3 bases. Germline V CDR1 and CDR2: SQVTM, ANQGSEA. This CDR3 spans 8 amino acids. The source is a woman aged 18-29 years who had recovered from COVID-19. The sequenced sample consisted of peripheral blood. The chain joins TRBV29-1 to TRBJ1-2, with unresolved D. This chain's CDR3 is CSVSGYTF. The CDR3 region has the DNA TGCAGCGTTTCAGGCTACACCTTC.